The 12 T cell receptor beta chains below come from one sample, sequenced in a study of blood T cell repertoires in COVID-19. The protocol was immunoSEQ multiplex PCR, while the TCRdb copy is restricted to in-frame clones and leaves out a portion. Counted here are 200,000 to 300,000 clones, 65% to 85% occurring once; the ten biggest clones make up 6% to 9.5%. The specimen sequenced was peripheral blood. The receptors derive from a woman of 80 years or more with acute or convalescent COVID-19.

This chain links TRBV4-1 with TRBJ1-1, with a weak D call TRBD1 (5 bases). V dropped 0 bases and J dropped 6 bases, with 11 bases sitting between them. Germline V gene lookup returns CDR1 MGHRA and CDR2 YSYEKL. The CDR3 length is 14 residues. The CDR3 region has the DNA TGCGCCAGCAGCCAAGATTGGGCAGGGCCTGAAGCTTTCTTT. This encodes CASSQDWAGPEAFF.

J is TRBJ2-3 and V is TRBV7-8; D might be TRBD1 (6 bases). With 5 bases removed from V and 3 bases from J, the gap between germline ends came to 21 bases. CDR3 length: 17 residues. Germline V gene lookup returns CDR1 SGHVS and CDR2 FQNEAQ. CDR3 sequence (DNA): TGTGCCAGCAGCCTACCCGCTACAGGGATTCGGACAGATACGCAGTATTTT. It specifies CASSLPATGIRTDTQYF.

This chain links TRBV5-4 with TRBJ1-1, with 9 nucleotides matching TRBD1. V lost 4 bases, J lost 5 bases, and 15 bases stayed unmatched. The CDR3 runs 17 residues. The germline gives CDR1 SGHNT, CDR2 YYREEE (reference sequence). CDR3 sequence (DNA): TGTGCCAGCAGCCCCGCCACGGGACAGGGATCGAAGACTGAAGCTTTCTTT. Translating it yields CASSPATGQGSKTEAFF.

The rearrangement joins TRBV19 to TRBJ1-4; possibly TRBD1 for D (5 bases). Germline V CDR1 and CDR2: LNHDA, SQIVND (reference sequence). The V and J ends lost 2 bases and 5 bases respectively, with 15 bases between them. The CDR3 spans 16 residues. This CDR3 reads CASSIYIGAANEKLFF. DNA of the CDR3: TGTGCCAGTAGTATATACATAGGGGCGGCAAATGAAAAACTGTTTTTT.

The genes are TRBV15 and TRBJ1-6, with unresolved D. With 1 base removed from V and 10 bases from J, the gap between germline ends came to 5 bases. Per germline, CDR1 LNHNV and CDR2 YYDKDF (reference sequence). This CDR3 is 12 amino acids long. Written as DNA, the CDR3 is TGTGCCACCAGCAGAGTGGAGTCACCCCTCCACTTT. This sequence encodes CATSRVESPLHF.

The chain is built from TRBV23-1 and TRBJ1-2; 8 bases align to TRBD1. Being an ORF, TRBV23-1 has a function that is uncertain. The CDR3 totals 15 residues. The junction had 10 bases not matched to a gene; V was cut back by 3 bases and J by 7 bases. CDR3 amino acids: CASSQLTGELFGYTF. The CDR3 DNA is TGCGCCAGCAGTCAGTTGACAGGGGAGTTGTTTGGCTACACCTTC.

In its sample, this clone was seen once. J is TRBJ1-3 and V is TRBV5-1; no clear D. There are 18 residues in the CDR3. V was cut by 0 bases and J by 1 base, with 17 bases left in between. Germline CDR1 SGHRS, CDR2 YFSETQ. The CDR3 is CASSLGLFSPGSGNTIYF. CDR3 DNA: TGCGCCAGCAGCTTGGGACTATTTTCCCCGGGATCTGGAAACACCATATATTTT.

This rearrangement joins TRBV6-5 to TRBJ1-5; the match to TRBD1 covers 7 bases. The CDR3 spans 15 residues. The junction had 5 bases not matched to a gene; V was cut back by 4 bases and J by 2 bases. Germline CDR1 is MNHEY and CDR2 is SVGAGI. The CDR3 DNA is TGTGCCAGCAGTTTAACAGGGGCGGGCAATCAGCCCCAGCATTTT. Amino acids: CASSLTGAGNQPQHF.

V is TRBV6-5 and J is TRBJ2-2; the match to TRBD2 covers 10 bases. Trimming removed 6 bases from V and 2 bases from J; junction bases left unmatched: 3. Germline V gene lookup returns CDR1 MNHEY and CDR2 SVGAGI. The CDR3 is made up of 15 amino acids. CDR3 DNA sequence: TGTGCCAGCAGGGTAGCGGGGGGAAACACCGGGGAGCTGTTTTTT. The encoded protein is CASRVAGGNTGELFF.

J is TRBJ1-5 and V is TRBV30, with a possible D match to TRBD1 (5 bases). The CDR3 extends over 13 amino acids. Trimming left V 3 bases short and J 4 bases short, with 10 bases between. CDR1 and CDR2 (germline): GTSNPN, SVGIG (reference sequence). CDR3 in amino acids: CAWSGEGNQPQHF. CDR3 in DNA: TGTGCCTGGAGCGGGGAGGGGAATCAGCCCCAGCATTTT. The entire variable domain, with the rest obtained from reference TRBV30 and TRBJ1-5, is as follows: SQTIHQWPATLVQPVGSPLSLECTVEGTSNPNLYWYRQAAGRGLQLLFYSVGIGQISSEVPQNLSASRPQDRQFILSSKKLLLSDSGFYLCAWSGEGNQPQHFGDGTRLSIL.

This clone was recorded only once. The rearrangement joins TRBV28 to TRBJ2-7, with D perhaps matching TRBD1 (6 bases). CDR1 is MDHEN, CDR2 SYDVKM, per germline. V lost 7 bases, J lost 7 bases, and 17 bases lay in between. The CDR3 is 13 residues long. CDR3 DNA sequence: TGTGCCAGCACCTATAGGGAAAGGGGGGAGCAGTACTTC. Translated: CASTYRERGEQYF.

This clone came up once. This chain connects TRBV9 to TRBJ2-3, with D tentatively TRBD2 (5 bases). Germline V gene data show CDR1 as SGDLS and CDR2 as YYNGEE. The CDR3 consists of 16 residues. Trimming removed 4 bases from V and 2 bases from J, with 17 bases in between. CDR3 DNA sequence: TGTGCCAGCAGCCCCACCGGCGCGGGTACCACAGATACGCAGTATTTT. This codes for CASSPTGAGTTDTQYF.